This T cell receptor (beta chain) came from a study of T cell responses to AZD1222 COVID-19 vaccine. In the study overall: Some second doses came at about 4 weeks and others at about 12 weeks; these were pooled.

Broader study findings: Nearly half of the spike-specific TCRs reportedly recognize variant regions that carry no mutations.

Some clones are missing from TCRdb's copy, which holds only in-frame ones; the method was immunoSEQ multiplex PCR. The table lists about 150,000 clones, around 84% of them singletons, with over 4% in the top ten. In regard to this clone: Its cognate antigen is unknown.

Germline assignment: CDR1 SQVTM and CDR2 ANQGSEA. This CDR3 is 16 amino acids long. Trimming took off 5 bases at V and 1 base at J, with 17 bases between the two ends. The clonotype originates from an adult in good health. The chain combines TRBV29-1 with TRBJ2-2; D perhaps matches TRBD1 (6 bases). Sequencing used peripheral blood, obtained on day 0 of AZD1222 vaccination. CDR3 bases: TGCAGCGTTTGTCCCCATGACAGGTGGAACACCGGGGAGCTGTTTTTT. It translates to CSVCPHDRWNTGELFF.